This T cell receptor beta chain was recovered during a study of cytomegalovirus exposure and HLA in healthy donors. Repertoires were generated with immunoSEQ multiplex PCR, while TCRdb's copy carries only in-frame clones and drops some. The repertoire holds more than 45,000 clones, roughly 90% seen once, with about 2.2% in the top ten. The V gene's germline CDR1 is SNHLY and CDR2 FYNNEI. The CDR3 length is 15 residues. After removal of 1 base from V and 6 bases from J, the junction contained 6 bases not matched to a gene. The source of this sequence is a woman under 40 in good health and CMV-seronegative. The sample was PBMCs. The V call is TRBV2, the J call TRBJ2-1; 7 bases match TRBD2. The CDR3 loop is CASSEGLSGANEQFF. The CDR3 DNA follows: TGTGCCAGCAGTGAAGGCTTGAGCGGGGCCAATGAGCAGTTCTTC. The whole variable domain, filled in from reference TRBV2 and TRBJ2-1, reads EPEVTQTPSHQVTQMGQEVILRCVPISNHLYFYWYRQILGQKVEFLVSFYNNEISEKSEIFDDQFSVERPDGSNFTLKIRSTKLEDSAMYFCASSEGLSGANEQFFGPGTRLTVL.